The T cell receptor (beta chain) described here comes from a study of vaccination effects on CD4 cells after COVID-19. General study points: Pronounced clonal contraction occurred in clones induced by infection and by vaccine late after vaccination.

Germline V gene sequence: CDR1 MDHEN, CDR2 SYDVKM. V lost 6 bases, J lost 0 bases, and 5 bases lay in between. The CDR3 has 12 residues. Comment on this clone: The antigen is unknown.

CD4+ T cell isolation took place after nine to eleven days of culture. Either the mRNA-1273 or the BNT162b2 vaccine was given to participants as two doses. Measured with immunoSEQ multiplex PCR; TCRdb has only the in-frame clones, and not every one. The top ten clones hold about 2.5% of a sample with about 66,000 clones, under 80% of them seen once. The material sequenced was CD4+ T cells from PBMCs cultured without peptide, taken after COVID-19 vaccination. The chain employs TRBV28 and TRBJ1-1, with a weak D call TRBD1 (5 bases). The origin of this receptor is a human donor who received a COVID-19 vaccine. Here the CDR3 reads CASSRVNTEAFF. Here the CDR3 DNA reads TGTGCCAGCAGCAGGGTGAACACTGAAGCTTTCTTT.